These 5 T cell receptor beta chains share one sample of origin, sequenced in a study of T cells after yellow fever vaccination. TCRdb re-derived calls from the 5' RACE reads in MiXCR, one entry per CDR3 protein. The sample includes 450,000 to 650,000 distinct CDR3 sequences, approximately 12% seen only once; the top ten take roughly 13%. Source: PBMCs, taken on the day of the yellow fever booster vaccination. All receptors derive from a man aged 30 to 45 who received the YFV17D yellow fever vaccine.

The V call is TRBV7-8, the J call TRBJ2-2; D call uncertain. Germline V lookup: CDR1 SGHVS, CDR2 FQNEAQ. The CDR3 contains 17 residues. Trimming took off 7 bases at V and 3 bases at J, with 21 bases between the two ends. The CDR3 DNA follows: TGTGCCAGCAACTTCATACTCTCCGGCTACGACACCGGGGAGCTGTTTTTT. This sequence encodes CASNFILSGYDTGELFF.

This clonotype has a handful of counts. V and J are TRBV7-8 and TRBJ2-7, with a possible D match to TRBD1 (6 bases). The V gene lost 5 bases and the J gene lost 2 bases, with 10 bases spanning the gap. The CDR3 loop spans 13 amino acids. CDR1 and CDR2 from the germline V gene are SGHVS and FQNEAQ. Here the CDR3 reads CASSKDRTYEQYF. In nucleotides, the CDR3 is TGTGCCAGCAGCAAAGACAGGACCTACGAGCAGTACTTC.

The chain recombines TRBV12-3 or TRBV12-4 with TRBJ1-6, with a weak D call TRBD1 (5 bases). CDR3 length equals 15 residues. V gave up 8 bases and J gave up 7 bases, with 18 bases separating them. In DNA, the CDR3 is TGTGCCAGCCGGCGGGCCCTGGGGGACAATTCACCCCTCCACTTT. Its protein product is CASRRALGDNSPLHF.

This chain uses TRBV11-3 with TRBJ2-1; a possible D gene is TRBD1 (6 bases). The CDR3 length is 16 residues. The V gene's germline CDR1 is SGHNT and CDR2 YENEEA. The V end lost 5 bases, the J end lost 2 bases, and 16 bases lay between the germline ends. CDR3 DNA sequence: TGTGCCAGCAGCCGCTATTCCGGGACAACCTACAATGAGCAGTTCTTC. This gives the protein CASSRYSGTTYNEQFF.

Details on this clonotype: Just one base apart from a much larger clone, this may be a read error. The V and J genes are TRBV15 and TRBJ2-1, with 12 nucleotides matching TRBD2. The CDR3 extends over 16 amino acids. J was trimmed by 7 bases and V by 3 bases; bases with no gene match: 7. Germline CDR1 LNHNV, CDR2 YYDKDF (reference sequence). In nucleotides, the CDR3 is TGTGCCACCAGCAGGGGGCTAGCGGGAGGGCCAAATGAGCAGTTCTTC. Protein sequence: CATSRGLAGGPNEQFF.